This T cell receptor beta chain was captured in a study of blood T cell repertoires in COVID-19. As for the study in general: From T cells, B-cell-depleted T cells, or PBMCs came the material, which was cDNA or gDNA.

This clone was observed a handful of times. The ends were cut back, 4 bases at V and 0 bases at J, with 5 bases in the middle. Germline V gene lookup returns CDR1 SGHVS and CDR2 FQNEAQ. The CDR3 loop spans 13 amino acids. This table comes from immunoSEQ multiplex PCR, and its TCRdb copy is limited to in-frame clones, with some not included. The sample includes under 200,000 clones, 85% of them seen just once. The V and J genes are TRBV7-8 and TRBJ2-3; D is unclear. The sequenced material came from peripheral blood. The clonotype was recovered from a man aged 40-49 years with acute or convalescent COVID-19. CDR3 DNA: TGTGCCAGCAGCTCTCCTAGCACAGATACGCAGTATTTT. It codes for CASSSPSTDTQYF.